This paragraph reports one T cell receptor beta chain. This entry comes from a study of cytomegalovirus exposure and HLA in healthy donors. The PCR was carried out with 60 Vbeta primers and 13 Jbeta primers. The method was immunoSEQ multiplex PCR; TCRdb's version includes in-frame clones alone and lacks a portion of them. The sample has a few hundred thousand clones; less than 85% are singletons. This CDR3 is 14 amino acids long. V lost 5 bases to trimming and J lost 8 bases; unmatched junction nucleotides: 9. Germline V gene lookup returns CDR1 SGHAT and CDR2 FQNNGV. The receptor's source is a girl aged 2-15 years in good health and CMV-seronegative. The chain carries TRBV11-2 and TRBJ1-2, with 9 bases identical to TRBD1. Sequencing was carried out using PBMCs. Here the CDR3 reads CASSLTDRGGGYTF. The CDR3 region has the DNA TGTGCCAGCAGCCTAACAGACAGGGGGGGAGGCTACACCTTC.